This TCR beta chain stems from a study of CD8 T cells in Susac syndrome. An input of about 0.5 to 1 ug of RNA was subjected to reverse transcription using random hexamers. TCRdb reanalysed the immunoSEQ multiplex PCR reads using MiXCR and keeps one entry per CDR3 protein. The sample shows some 120,000 distinct CDR3 sequences, around 90% of them seen only once. The V end was cut by 8 bases, the J end by 3 bases, with 16 bases between. CDR3 length: 14 residues. Germline-derived CDR1 and CDR2 are SEHNR and FQNEAQ (reference sequence). TCR beta from blood CD8+ and CD4+ T cells was sequenced. Study-level results: A relatively small number of individuals underwent TCR sequencing and HLA analysis.

Regarding this clonotype: Antigen: not known.

J is TRBJ2-5 and V is TRBV7-9, with D possibly being TRBD1 (6 bases). Sequenced: CD4+ T cells from PBMCs. The clonotype comes from a human donor in good health. Here the CDR3 reads CASGLGTTEETQYF. The DNA of the CDR3 is TGTGCCAGCGGTTTAGGGACAACTGAAGAGACCCAGTACTTC.